This entry lists 19 T cell receptor beta chains sequenced from one sample in a study of patients and donors after allogeneic stem cell transplantation. TCRdb redid the calling of the RT-PCR reads with MiXCR, one entry per CDR3 protein. The table shows more than 850,000 distinct CDR3 sequences, with about a sixth occurring only once. Sample: blood, either unsorted or a sorted T cell fraction (not recorded which). The receptors were gathered from a human donor who was either an allogeneic HSCT recipient or a stem cell or donor lymphocyte infusion donor (not recorded which). It is not recorded whose cells these are; they may come from a transplant donor.

This clonotype came up a few times. The chain couples TRBV5-1 to TRBJ2-2; tentatively, D is TRBD1 or TRBD2 (5 bases each). V dropped 5 bases and J dropped 0 bases, with 14 bases sitting between them. Germline V gene lookup returns CDR1 SGHRS and CDR2 YFSETQ. The CDR3 length is 16 residues. The CDR3 spells CASRFYGTANTGELFF. The CDR3 bases are TGCGCCAGCAGATTTTACGGGACCGCGAACACCGGGGAGCTGTTTTTT.

This sequence joins TRBV21-1 and TRBJ2-4; the table's D call, TRBD1, was not checked against the DNA. TRBV21-1 is a pseudogene. CDR3 size: 15 residues. The CDR3 loop is CASSKIEGTVNIQYF. The CDR3 DNA follows: TGTGCCAGCAGCAAAATAGAGGGGACAGTAAACATTCAGTACTTC.

This sequence joins TRBV7-8 and TRBJ1-2, with 8 bases identical to TRBD1. The V and J ends lost 5 bases and 7 bases, in that order; junction bases with no gene match: 6. CDR3 length: 13 amino acids. CDR1 is SGHVS and CDR2 is FQNEAQ in the germline V gene. The CDR3 DNA sequence: TGTGCCAGCAGCCAGGACAGGGTACGTGGCTACACCTTC. It specifies CASSQDRVRGYTF.

This clonotype was counted between two and nine times. This chain connects TRBV2 to TRBJ2-2; D is possibly TRBD1 or TRBD2 (5 bases each). The germline CDR1 and CDR2 sequences are SNHLY and FYNNEI. CDR3 length equals 15 residues. Deletions cut 7 bases from V and 1 base from J, with 13 bases between. The CDR3 sequence: CASKRDGMNTGELFF. The CDR3 nucleotides are TGTGCCAGCAAAAGGGACGGGATGAACACCGGGGAGCTGTTTTTT.

This clonotype was seen a few times. This chain connects TRBV20-1 to TRBJ1-5; 7 bases line up with TRBD1. Losses at the gene ends were 1 base for V and 9 bases for J; bases not matched to a gene: 9. There are 14 residues in the CDR3. Germline CDR1 and CDR2: DFQATT and SNEGSKA (reference sequence). The chain's CDR3 is CSARGGEGARPQHF. The CDR3 nucleotides read TGCAGTGCTAGAGGAGGAGAGGGGGCCAGGCCCCAGCATTTT.

This clonotype has more than one count but fewer than ten. This rearrangement joins TRBV11-1 to TRBJ2-1; TRBD2 agrees at 14 bases. V lost 5 bases to trimming and J lost 9 bases; unmatched junction nucleotides: 9. The CDR3 sequence is 16 residues long. Germline-derived CDR1 and CDR2 are SGHAT and FQDESV (reference sequence). The CDR3: CASSLLTSGRVGEQFF. Here the CDR3 DNA reads TGTGCCAGCAGCCTCCTGACTAGCGGGAGGGTAGGTGAGCAGTTCTTC.

The chain combines TRBV5-1 with TRBJ2-1; 9 nucleotides match TRBD2. Trimming cost V 6 bases and J 8 bases; bases outside gene matches: 12. This CDR3 spans 15 amino acids. Germline CDR1 reads SGHRS; CDR2 reads YFSETQ. The CDR3 DNA reads as TGCGCCAGCACCGGAAAGGGTGCGGGGGGGGATGAGCAGTTCTTC. It codes for CASTGKGAGGDEQFF.

This chain connects TRBV19 to TRBJ2-3; TRBD1 matches at 9 bases. CDR1 LNHDA and CDR2 SQIVND come from the germline V gene (reference sequence). V trimming: 6 bases; J trimming: 5 bases; junction bases outside the gene matches: 6. CDR3 length: 14 amino acids. In DNA, the CDR3 is TGTGCCAGTAGGGGGACAGGGCGAGGAGATACGCAGTATTTT. Its translation: CASRGTGRGDTQYF.

In its sample, this clonotype was seen a few times. The rearrangement joins TRBV11-1 to TRBJ2-1; 10 nucleotides line up with TRBD2. The ends lost 6 bases at V and 1 base at J; junction bases unmatched: 12. CDR3 length: 18 amino acids. CDR1 is SGHAT and CDR2 is FQDESV in the germline V gene (reference sequence). Written as DNA, the CDR3 is TGTGCCAGCAGTTCCGGGGCTAGCGGGGGTTTATCCTACAATGAGCAGTTCTTC. This gives the protein CASSSGASGGLSYNEQFF.

The rearrangement links TRBV2 to TRBJ2-5; D not certain. The CDR3 extends over 13 amino acids. Deletions cut 7 bases from V and 0 bases from J, with 9 bases between. CDR1 SNHLY and CDR2 FYNNEI come from the germline V gene. The CDR3: CASNWPYQETQYF. CDR3 DNA: TGTGCCAGCAATTGGCCATACCAAGAGACCCAGTACTTC.

This chain joins TRBV20-1 and TRBJ2-3, with D possibly being TRBD1 or TRBD2 (6 bases each). Germline values: CDR1 DFQATT, CDR2 SNEGSKA (reference sequence). Trimming stripped 3 bases from V and 5 bases from J, with 24 bases between. This CDR3 has 17 amino acids. CDR3 sequence reads: CSASELVGGVDGDTQYF. The CDR3, as DNA: TGCAGTGCTAGTGAGTTAGTGGGGGGCGTGGATGGAGATACGCAGTATTTT.

V usage is TRBV6-2 or TRBV6-3 and J usage is TRBJ1-1; D remains unclear. This CDR3 is built from 12 residues. V was pared by 0 bases and J by 8 bases, with 7 bases between. The germline V gene has CDR1 MNHEY and CDR2 SVGEGT. CDR3 amino acids: CASSYSGREAFF. In nucleotides, the CDR3 is TGTGCCAGCAGTTACTCGGGGAGAGAAGCTTTCTTT.

This clonotype was recorded a few times. This rearrangement joins TRBV9 to TRBJ2-3, with TRBD2 as a possible D gene (5 bases). Germline V gene sequence: CDR1 SGDLS, CDR2 YYNGEE. The CDR3 consists of 17 residues. Trimming pared 0 bases from V and 0 bases from J, leaving 14 bases between. The CDR3 DNA sequence: TGTGCCAGCAGCGTAGCGATCACCTCGGGGAGCACAGATACGCAGTATTTT. It yields the protein CASSVAITSGSTDTQYF.

This clonotype was counted only a few times. The V call is TRBV5-1, the J call TRBJ1-2; 7 bases are shared with TRBD1. V lost 4 bases, J lost 7 bases, and 7 bases stayed unmatched. This CDR3 has 13 residues. Germline V gives CDR1 SGHRS, CDR2 YFSETQ. In DNA form, the CDR3 reads TGCGCCAGCAGCCCCGGGGACAGAGGTGGCTACACCTTC. It yields the protein CASSPGDRGGYTF.

V usage is TRBV11-2 and J usage is TRBJ2-3; TRBD2 aligns across 14 bases. The CDR3 has 17 residues. Germline-derived CDR1 and CDR2 are SGHAT and FQNNGV. V gave up 1 base and J gave up 4 bases; unmatched junction bases: 4. CDR3: CASSLGLGLAGADTQYF. The CDR3 DNA is TGTGCCAGCAGCTTAGGATTGGGACTAGCGGGAGCAGATACGCAGTATTTT.

Many counts were recorded for this clonotype. The chain uses TRBV10-3 and TRBJ2-4, with TRBD1 as a possible D gene (6 bases). V was shortened by 4 bases and J by 9 bases, with 16 bases between the two germline ends. The CDR3 contains 14 residues. In germline, CDR1 is ENHRY, CDR2 SYGVKD. CDR3 sequence (DNA): TGTGCCATCAGTGTAAGCGGTCAAGGGGGCATTCAGTACTTC. Its protein is CAISVSGQGGIQYF.

This clonotype has more than one count but fewer than ten. The V call is TRBV4-3, the J call TRBJ1-1; no firm D call. From germline, CDR1 is LGHNA and CDR2 YSLEER. The CDR3 is made up of 15 amino acids. The ends were cut back, 0 bases at V and 0 bases at J, with 8 bases in the middle. The CDR3 DNA reads as TGCGCCAGCAGCCAAGATCGTCCCATGAACACTGAAGCTTTCTTT. Translation gives CASSQDRPMNTEAFF.

This clonotype was recorded many times. This chain uses TRBV12-3 or TRBV12-4 with TRBJ1-2; D ambiguous. The ends were cut back, 6 bases at V and 3 bases at J, with 11 bases in the middle. This CDR3 spans 13 amino acids. DNA of the CDR3: TGTGCCAGCAGCCTCGTCGGCCACTATGGCTACACCTTC. This encodes CASSLVGHYGYTF.

The table lists this clonotype with a few counts. The chain links TRBV30 to TRBJ2-1; TRBD1 aligns across 7 bases. V gave up 3 bases and J gave up 9 bases; unmatched junction bases: 11. The CDR3 consists of 14 residues. Germline-derived CDR1 and CDR2 are GTSNPN and SVGIG (reference sequence). CDR3 sequence: CAWRSGGLGAEQFF. CDR3 nucleotide sequence: TGTGCCTGGAGATCAGGGGGTCTAGGGGCTGAGCAGTTCTTC.